The rows below give T cell receptor beta chains drawn from one sample of a study of T cells in Graves' hyperthyroidism and ophthalmopathy. A single record per CDR3 protein comes from TCRdb applying MiXCR to the multiplex PCR reads. The top ten hold about 7.7% of the sample, which has approximately 640,000 distinct CDR3 sequences, 45% seen once. Source material: peripheral blood or thyroid tissue (not recorded which). These receptors originate from an adult man with Graves' disease, either hyperthyroidism or ophthalmopathy (not recorded which). CDR3s include the opening cysteine and the closing phenylalanine or tryptophan. The order of the fields is clone size, V gene, J gene, CDR3 length, D gene, CDR3 protein, CDR3 DNA. A D gene is named only where the DNA matches it firmly. Clone size is not always given. Where it is, it says once, few, many or a class for expanded clones.

clone size: .
V gene: TRBV29-1
J gene: TRBJ1-6
CDR3 length: 18
D gene: TRBD1
CDR3 protein: CSVEVTGTESSYNSPLHF
CDR3 DNA: TGCAGCGTTGAGGTAACCGGGACAGAGAGCTCCTATAATTCACCCCTCCACTTT

clone size: many
V gene: TRBV3-1
J gene: TRBJ1-6
CDR3 length: 14
D gene: TRBD1
CDR3 protein: CASSQVQGNSPLHF
CDR3 DNA: TGTGCCAGCAGCCAAGTACAGGGGAATTCACCCCTCCACTTT

clone size: few
V gene: TRBV20-1
J gene: TRBJ1-2
CDR3 length: 12
D gene: TRBD1
CDR3 protein: CSAPGQGDGYTF
CDR3 DNA: TGCAGTGCTCCCGGACAGGGGGATGGCTACACCTTC

clone size: few
V gene: TRBV20-1
J gene: TRBJ2-7
CDR3 length: 15
D gene: .
CDR3 protein: CSARDRPGNGYEQYF
CDR3 DNA: TGCAGTGCTAGAGATCGGCCAGGGAATGGCTACGAGCAGTACTTC

clone size: once
V gene: TRBV29-1
J gene: TRBJ2-2
CDR3 length: 13
D gene: .
CDR3 protein: CSGEAQNTGELFF
CDR3 DNA: TGCAGCGGGGAAGCCCAAAACACCGGGGAGCTGTTTTTT

clone size: few
V gene: TRBV7-9
J gene: TRBJ1-2
CDR3 length: 13
D gene: .
CDR3 protein: CASSLRTEYGYTF
CDR3 DNA: TGTGCCAGCAGCTTAAGGACAGAGTATGGCTACACCTTC

clone size: .
V gene: TRBV2
J gene: TRBJ2-7
CDR3 length: 13
D gene: TRBD2
CDR3 protein: CASSGTSGGEQYF
CDR3 DNA: TGTGCCAGCAGTGGGACTAGCGGGGGCGAGCAGTACTTC

clone size: many
V gene: TRBV20-1
J gene: TRBJ1-1
CDR3 length: 14
D gene: TRBD1
CDR3 protein: CSAGQGRGDTEAFF
CDR3 DNA: TGCAGTGCTGGACAGGGGAGGGGAGACACTGAAGCTTTCTTT

clone size: .
V gene: TRBV7-9
J gene: TRBJ1-2
CDR3 length: 16
D gene: TRBD1
CDR3 protein: CASSYPPGQGKDGYTF
CDR3 DNA: TGTGCCAGCAGCTACCCTCCGGGACAGGGGAAGGATGGCTACACCTTC

clone size: many
V gene: TRBV24-1
J gene: TRBJ2-7
CDR3 length: 14
D gene: TRBD2
CDR3 protein: CATSSSGTSYEQYF
CDR3 DNA: TGTGCCACCAGTTCTAGCGGGACGAGCTACGAGCAGTACTTC

clone size: many
V gene: TRBV10-3
J gene: TRBJ1-4
CDR3 length: 14
D gene: .
CDR3 protein: CAISERGNNEKLFF
CDR3 DNA: TGTGCCATCAGTGAACGTGGGAATAATGAAAAACTGTTTTTT

clone size: many
V gene: TRBV29-1
J gene: TRBJ1-4
CDR3 length: 10
D gene: .
CDR3 protein: CSVEREKLFF
CDR3 DNA: TGCAGCGTTGAACGGGAAAAACTGTTTTTT

clone size: many
V gene: TRBV25-1
J gene: TRBJ2-5
CDR3 length: 11
D gene: .
CDR3 protein: CASSESYSQYF
CDR3 DNA: TGTGCCAGCAGTGAATCCTACTCCCAGTACTTC

clone size: .
V gene: TRBV7-2
J gene: TRBJ2-5
CDR3 length: 13
D gene: .
CDR3 protein: CASSQQGEETQYF
CDR3 DNA: TGTGCCAGCAGCCAACAGGGAGAAGAGACCCAGTACTTC

clone size: .
V gene: TRBV2
J gene: TRBJ2-5
CDR3 length: 15
D gene: TRBD2
CDR3 protein: CASSYASGVLETQYF
CDR3 DNA: TGTGCCAGCAGTTATGCTAGCGGGGTCCTAGAGACCCAGTACTTC

clone size: .
V gene: TRBV5-4
J gene: TRBJ2-5
CDR3 length: 16
D gene: TRBD1
CDR3 protein: CASSPSDRGKQETQYF
CDR3 DNA: TGTGCCAGCAGCCCCTCGGACAGGGGAAAACAAGAGACCCAGTACTTC

clone size: .
V gene: TRBV7-9
J gene: TRBJ2-7
CDR3 length: 17
D gene: TRBD2
CDR3 protein: CASSLAGLAGASYEQYF
CDR3 DNA: TGTGCCAGCAGCTTAGCCGGACTAGCGGGAGCCTCCTACGAGCAGTACTTC

clone size: .
V gene: TRBV10-3
J gene: TRBJ2-7
CDR3 length: 15
D gene: TRBD2
CDR3 protein: CASSYGGLGLYEQYF
CDR3 DNA: TGTGCCAGCAGTTACGGTGGACTAGGACTCTACGAGCAGTACTTC

clone size: few
V gene: TRBV10-3
J gene: TRBJ1-4
CDR3 length: 14
D gene: .
CDR3 protein: CAIRGDFLNEKLFF
CDR3 DNA: TGTGCCATCAGAGGGGACTTTTTGAATGAAAAACTGTTTTTT

clone size: .
V gene: TRBV10-3
J gene: TRBJ2-3
CDR3 length: 14
D gene: .
CDR3 protein: CAISEEGRTDTQYF
CDR3 DNA: TGTGCCATCAGTGAGGAGGGTCGCACAGATACGCAGTATTTT

clone size: few
V gene: TRBV20-1
J gene: TRBJ1-5
CDR3 length: 13
D gene: .
CDR3 protein: CSVPAGIGQPQHF
CDR3 DNA: TGCAGTGTGCCAGCGGGGATTGGGCAGCCCCAGCATTTT

clone size: .
V gene: TRBV24-1
J gene: TRBJ2-5
CDR3 length: 16
D gene: .
CDR3 protein: CATSGLARTPRETQYF
CDR3 DNA: TGTGCCACCAGTGGGTTAGCGCGGACACCCAGGGAGACCCAGTACTTC

clone size: few
V gene: TRBV15
J gene: TRBJ2-5
CDR3 length: 13
D gene: .
CDR3 protein: CATSRDEGETQYF
CDR3 DNA: TGTGCCACCAGCAGAGATGAGGGGGAGACCCAGTACTTC

clone size: .
V gene: TRBV25-1
J gene: TRBJ2-5
CDR3 length: 15
D gene: TRBD2
CDR3 protein: CASSESGRAGETQYF
CDR3 DNA: TGTGCCAGCAGTGAAAGCGGGAGGGCCGGGGAGACCCAGTACTTC

clone size: many
V gene: TRBV7-7
J gene: TRBJ2-5
CDR3 length: 13
D gene: .
CDR3 protein: CASSYTGEETQYF
CDR3 DNA: TGTGCTAGCAGCTACACGGGGGAAGAGACCCAGTACTTC

clone size: many
V gene: TRBV9
J gene: TRBJ1-4
CDR3 length: 15
D gene: .
CDR3 protein: CASSVRAVRGEKLFF
CDR3 DNA: TGTGCCAGCAGCGTAAGGGCAGTCCGGGGTGAAAAACTGTTTTTT

clone size: .
V gene: TRBV10-3
J gene: TRBJ1-5
CDR3 length: 16
D gene: TRBD1
CDR3 protein: CAISALWDRGNQPQHF
CDR3 DNA: TGTGCCATCAGTGCATTATGGGACAGGGGCAATCAGCCCCAGCATTTT

clone size: .
V gene: TRBV6-1
J gene: TRBJ2-7
CDR3 length: 14
D gene: TRBD2
CDR3 protein: CASMPGGPPLEQYF
CDR3 DNA: TGTGCCAGCATGCCGGGGGGACCTCCGCTCGAGCAGTACTTC

clone size: .
V gene: TRBV7-2
J gene: TRBJ1-2
CDR3 length: 15
D gene: TRBD1
CDR3 protein: CASRLATGGGYGYTF
CDR3 DNA: TGTGCCAGCAGGCTAGCTACAGGGGGCGGCTATGGCTACACCTTC

clone size: .
V gene: TRBV10-3
J gene: TRBJ1-2
CDR3 length: 13
D gene: TRBD1
CDR3 protein: CASSTGQGADYTF
CDR3 DNA: TGTGCCAGCAGTACGGGACAGGGGGCTGACTACACCTTC

clone size: many
V gene: TRBV7-3
J gene: TRBJ1-6
CDR3 length: 16
D gene: TRBD1
CDR3 protein: CASSRSPTGGNSPLHF
CDR3 DNA: TGTGCCAGCAGCCGCTCTCCGACAGGGGGAAATTCACCCCTCCACTTT

clone size: .
V gene: TRBV19
J gene: TRBJ1-5
CDR3 length: 16
D gene: TRBD1
CDR3 protein: CASSRTGENSNQPQHF
CDR3 DNA: TGTGCCAGTAGCCGGACAGGGGAGAATAGCAATCAGCCCCAGCATTTT

clone size: many
V gene: TRBV10-3
J gene: TRBJ1-6
CDR3 length: 14
D gene: .
CDR3 protein: CAISEAGANSPLHF
CDR3 DNA: TGTGCCATCAGTGAGGCAGGGGCTAATTCACCCCTCCACTTT

clone size: many
V gene: TRBV29-1
J gene: TRBJ1-1
CDR3 length: 15
D gene: .
CDR3 protein: CSVEEFGTVNTEAFF
CDR3 DNA: TGCAGCGTTGAAGAATTTGGGACCGTGAACACTGAAGCTTTCTTT

clone size: .
V gene: TRBV7-2
J gene: TRBJ1-6
CDR3 length: 15
D gene: TRBD1
CDR3 protein: CASSRGTGANSPLHF
CDR3 DNA: TGTGCCAGCAGCCGTGGGACAGGGGCGAATTCACCCCTCCACTTT

clone size: many
V gene: TRBV7-2
J gene: TRBJ1-5
CDR3 length: 13
D gene: .
CDR3 protein: CASSLAKDQPQHF
CDR3 DNA: TGTGCCAGCAGCTTAGCCAAGGATCAGCCCCAGCATTTT

clone size: .
V gene: TRBV25-1
J gene: TRBJ1-2
CDR3 length: 15
D gene: .
CDR3 protein: CAISPRGRVNYGYTF
CDR3 DNA: TGTGCCATCAGCCCTCGGGGACGGGTGAACTATGGCTACACCTTC

clone size: many
V gene: TRBV7-2
J gene: TRBJ1-4
CDR3 length: 15
D gene: .
CDR3 protein: CASSRTGTTNEKLFF
CDR3 DNA: TGTGCCAGCAGTCGGACGGGCACAACTAATGAAAAACTGTTTTTT

clone size: many
V gene: TRBV9
J gene: TRBJ2-5
CDR3 length: 15
D gene: TRBD2
CDR3 protein: CASSPGRAGGETQYF
CDR3 DNA: TGTGCCAGCAGCCCTGGGAGGGCCGGTGGAGAGACCCAGTACTTC

clone size: few
V gene: TRBV12-3/TRBV12-4
J gene: TRBJ1-2
CDR3 length: 16
D gene: .
CDR3 protein: CASSFLPGRDNYGYTF
CDR3 DNA: TGTGCCAGCAGTTTTCTCCCTGGTCGAGACAACTATGGCTACACCTTC

clone size: few
V gene: TRBV20-1
J gene: TRBJ2-5
CDR3 length: 12
D gene: TRBD2
CDR3 protein: CSASEAGETQYF
CDR3 DNA: TGCAGTGCTAGTGAAGCGGGGGAGACCCAGTACTTC

clone size: .
V gene: TRBV6-5
J gene: TRBJ1-1
CDR3 length: 13
D gene: .
CDR3 protein: CASNRGRGTEAFF
CDR3 DNA: TGTGCCAGCAACCGGGGGCGAGGCACTGAAGCTTTCTTT

clone size: .
V gene: TRBV7-8
J gene: TRBJ1-5
CDR3 length: 15
D gene: .
CDR3 protein: CASSLNGDSNQPQHF
CDR3 DNA: TGCGCCAGCAGCTTAAACGGGGATAGCAATCAGCCCCAGCATTTT

clone size: .
V gene: TRBV5-1
J gene: TRBJ1-1
CDR3 length: 14
D gene: .
CDR3 protein: CASSRQTSNTEAFF
CDR3 DNA: TGCGCCAGCAGCCGACAGACTTCGAACACTGAAGCTTTCTTT

clone size: .
V gene: TRBV29-1
J gene: TRBJ2-7
CDR3 length: 13
D gene: TRBD2
CDR3 protein: CSVVGLATDEQYF
CDR3 DNA: TGTAGCGTAGTGGGACTAGCGACGGACGAGCAGTACTTC

clone size: .
V gene: TRBV24-1
J gene: TRBJ2-3
CDR3 length: 12
D gene: .
CDR3 protein: CATSDPADTQYF
CDR3 DNA: TGTGCCACCAGTGATCCGGCGGATACGCAGTATTTT

clone size: .
V gene: TRBV29-1
J gene: TRBJ2-2
CDR3 length: 14
D gene: .
CDR3 protein: CSVAGTVNTGELFF
CDR3 DNA: TGCAGCGTTGCAGGGACTGTTAACACCGGGGAGCTGTTTTTT

clone size: few
V gene: TRBV5-6
J gene: TRBJ2-5
CDR3 length: 15
D gene: TRBD1
CDR3 protein: CASRPWTGGRETQYF
CDR3 DNA: TGTGCCAGCAGACCATGGACAGGGGGCAGAGAGACCCAGTACTTC

clone size: many
V gene: TRBV20-1
J gene: TRBJ1-6
CDR3 length: 14
D gene: TRBD1
CDR3 protein: CSARGDSSFSPLHF
CDR3 DNA: TGCAGTGCGAGAGGGGACAGCTCTTTTTCACCCCTCCACTTT

clone size: many
V gene: TRBV2
J gene: TRBJ1-2
CDR3 length: 12
D gene: .
CDR3 protein: CASSPTGQGYTF
CDR3 DNA: TGTGCCAGCAGTCCTACAGGGCAGGGCTACACCTTC

clone size: .
V gene: TRBV29-1
J gene: TRBJ1-2
CDR3 length: 10
D gene: .
CDR3 protein: CSADLGGYTF
CDR3 DNA: TGCAGCGCAGACCTAGGGGGCTACACCTTC